This T cell receptor beta chain was identified in a study of blood T cell repertoires in COVID-19. CDR1 and CDR2 from the germline V gene are KGHSH and LQKENI. V shed 3 bases and J shed 4 bases, with 14 bases lying between them. This CDR3 has 15 residues. Libraries were prepared by immunoSEQ multiplex PCR; TCRdb keeps only in-frame clonotypes and omits some of them. The sample consists of roughly 170,000 clones, 79% of them appearing once. The sequence derives from a woman aged 55-75 years with COVID-19, enrolled during active disease. The sequenced sample was peripheral blood. This sequence joins TRBV18 and TRBJ2-3; D might be TRBD1 (6 bases). Here the CDR3 DNA reads TGTGCCAGCTCACCTCAGGGGCCAGGGCCAGATACGCAGTATTTT. Its protein is CASSPQGPGPDTQYF. Full variable domain (remainder filled in from reference TRBV18 and TRBJ2-3): NAGVMQNPRHLVRRRGQEARLRCSPMKGHSHVYWYRQLPEEGLKFMVYLQKENIIDESGMPKERFSAEFPKEGPSILRIQQVVRGDSAAYFCASSPQGPGPDTQYFGPGTRLTVL.